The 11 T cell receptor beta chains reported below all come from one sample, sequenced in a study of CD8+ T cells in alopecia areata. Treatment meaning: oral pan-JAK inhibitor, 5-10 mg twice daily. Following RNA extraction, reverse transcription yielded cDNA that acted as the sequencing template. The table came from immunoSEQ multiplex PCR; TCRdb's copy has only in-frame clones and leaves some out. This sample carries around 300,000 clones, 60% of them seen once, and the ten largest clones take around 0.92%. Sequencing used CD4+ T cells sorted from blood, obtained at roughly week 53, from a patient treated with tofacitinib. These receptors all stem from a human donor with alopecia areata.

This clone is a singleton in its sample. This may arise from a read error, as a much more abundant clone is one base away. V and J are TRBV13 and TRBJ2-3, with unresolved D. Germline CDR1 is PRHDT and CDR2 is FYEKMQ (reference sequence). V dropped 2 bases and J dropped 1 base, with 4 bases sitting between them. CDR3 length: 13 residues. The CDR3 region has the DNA TGTGCCAGCAGCTTACAGGGCACAGATACGCAGTATTTT. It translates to CASSLQGTDTQYF.

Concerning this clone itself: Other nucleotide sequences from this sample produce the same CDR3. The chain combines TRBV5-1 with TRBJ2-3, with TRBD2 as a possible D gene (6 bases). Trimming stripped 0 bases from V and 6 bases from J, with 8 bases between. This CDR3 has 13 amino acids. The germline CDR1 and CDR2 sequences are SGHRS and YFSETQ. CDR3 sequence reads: CASSLEGGDTQYF. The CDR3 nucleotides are TGCGCCAGCAGCTTGGAAGGAGGGGATACGCAGTATTTT.

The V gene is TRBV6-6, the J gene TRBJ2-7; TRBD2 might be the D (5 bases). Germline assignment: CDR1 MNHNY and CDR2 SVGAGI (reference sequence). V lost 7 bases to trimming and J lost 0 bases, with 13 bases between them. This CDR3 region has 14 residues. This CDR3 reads CASTPRGSSYEQYF. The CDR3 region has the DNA TGTGCCAGCACCCCTCGAGGGAGCTCCTACGAGCAGTACTTC.

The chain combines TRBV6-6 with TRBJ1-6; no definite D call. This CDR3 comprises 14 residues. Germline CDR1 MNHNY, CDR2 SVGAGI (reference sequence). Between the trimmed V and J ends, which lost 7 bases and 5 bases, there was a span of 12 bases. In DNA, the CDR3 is TGTGCCAGCAACCTAGAGAGGAATAATTCACCCCTCCACTTT. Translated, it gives CASNLERNNSPLHF.

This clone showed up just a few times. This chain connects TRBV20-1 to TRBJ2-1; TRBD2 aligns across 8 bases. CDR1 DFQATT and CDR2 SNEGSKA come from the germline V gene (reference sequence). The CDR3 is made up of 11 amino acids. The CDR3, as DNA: TGCGGTCTAGCGGGCGACAATGAGCAGTTCTTC. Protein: CGLAGDNEQFF.

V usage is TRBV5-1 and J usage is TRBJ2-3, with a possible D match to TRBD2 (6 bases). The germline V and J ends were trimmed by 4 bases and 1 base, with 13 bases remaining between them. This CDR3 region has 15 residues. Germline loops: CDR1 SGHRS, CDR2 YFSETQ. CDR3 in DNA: TGCGCCAGCAGCCCGGACCCGGGGGGCACAGATACGCAGTATTTT. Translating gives CASSPDPGGTDTQYF.

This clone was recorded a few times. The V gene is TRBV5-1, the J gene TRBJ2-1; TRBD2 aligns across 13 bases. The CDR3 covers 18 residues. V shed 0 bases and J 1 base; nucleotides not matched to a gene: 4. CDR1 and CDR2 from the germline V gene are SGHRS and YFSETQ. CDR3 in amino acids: CASSLERTSGGSYNEQFF. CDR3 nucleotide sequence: TGCGCCAGCAGCTTGGAGCGGACTAGCGGGGGATCCTACAATGAGCAGTTCTTC.

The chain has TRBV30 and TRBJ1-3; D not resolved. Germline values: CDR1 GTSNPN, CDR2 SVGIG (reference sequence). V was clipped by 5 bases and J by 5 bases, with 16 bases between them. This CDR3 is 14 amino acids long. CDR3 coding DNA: TGTGCCTGGGGTGACTGGCGCCGACGAAACACCATATATTTT. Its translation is CAWGDWRRRNTIYF.

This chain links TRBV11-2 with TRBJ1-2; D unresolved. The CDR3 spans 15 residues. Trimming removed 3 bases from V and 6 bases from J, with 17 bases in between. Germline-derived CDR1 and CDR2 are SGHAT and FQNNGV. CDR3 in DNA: TGTGCCAGCAGCTTGTACAGCAGTGCTATGCATGGCTACACCTTC. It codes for CASSLYSSAMHGYTF.

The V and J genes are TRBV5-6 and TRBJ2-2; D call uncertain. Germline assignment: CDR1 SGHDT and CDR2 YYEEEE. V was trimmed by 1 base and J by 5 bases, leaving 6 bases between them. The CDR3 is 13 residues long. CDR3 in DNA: TGTGCCAGCAGCTTGTGGCGTACCGGGGAGCTGTTTTTT. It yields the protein CASSLWRTGELFF.

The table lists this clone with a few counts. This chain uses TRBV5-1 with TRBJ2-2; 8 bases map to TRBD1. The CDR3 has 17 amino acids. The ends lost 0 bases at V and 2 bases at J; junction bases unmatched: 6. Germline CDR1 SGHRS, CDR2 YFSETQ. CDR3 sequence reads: CASSLAPGQVNTGELFF. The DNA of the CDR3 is TGCGCCAGCAGCTTGGCCCCGGGACAGGTTAACACCGGGGAGCTGTTTTTT.